Below are 5 T cell receptor beta chains sequenced from a single sample in a study of cytomegalovirus exposure and HLA in healthy donors. Amplification used 60 Vbeta primers and 13 Jbeta primers. Measured with immunoSEQ multiplex PCR; TCRdb has only the in-frame clones, and not every one. The data hold some 150,000 clones, with around four fifths observed a single time. Sequencing was performed on PBMCs. These receptors all stem from a female donor in good health and CMV-seronegative.

The V call is TRBV5-6, the J call TRBJ2-7; D is possibly TRBD2 (6 bases). The germline V gene encodes CDR1 SGHDT and CDR2 YYEEEE. V lost 2 bases and J 7 bases, leaving 13 bases between the germline ends. The CDR3 extends over 13 amino acids. The CDR3 nucleotides read TGTGCCAGCAGCTTTGGGCAGGCGGGGGAGCAGTACTTC. Amino acids: CASSFGQAGEQYF. The complete variable domain, with remaining parts taken from reference TRBV5-6 and TRBJ2-7, reads DAGVTQSPTHLIKTRGQQVTLRCSPKSGHDTVSWYQQALGQGPQFIFQYYEEEERQRGNFPDRFSGHQFPNYSSELNVNALLLGDSALYLCASSFGQAGEQYFGPGTRLTVT.

The CDR3 DNA reads as TGCGCCAGCAGCCGGGGGCCCCCAGTAACATCTTACAATGAGCAGTTCTTC. It encodes CASSRGPPVTSYNEQFF. The rearrangement links TRBV4-1 to TRBJ2-1; tentative D call: TRBD1 (6 bases). In germline, CDR1 is MGHRA, CDR2 YSYEKL. This CDR3 has 17 residues. V was trimmed by 4 bases and J by 4 bases, leaving 20 bases between them.

This clone was counted between two and nine times. The J gene is TRBJ1-2, the V gene TRBV5-8; TRBD1 matches at 8 bases. CDR3 length: 16 residues. V shed 4 bases, J shed 2 bases, and the junction held 10 bases outside the gene matches. The V gene's germline CDR1 is SGHTS and CDR2 YDEGEE. For the CDR3, the DNA is TGTGCCAGCAGCGCTGGTCCAGGGGGCGCAAACTATGGCTACACCTTC. It encodes CASSAGPGGANYGYTF.

The V gene is TRBV4-2, the J gene TRBJ1-2; D is perhaps TRBD1 (5 bases). V shed 0 bases and J shed 4 bases, with 9 bases lying between them. CDR3 length: 14 amino acids. CDR1 and CDR2 (germline): LGHNA, YNFKEQ. As DNA, the CDR3 is TGTGCCAGCAGCCAAGATTCAGGGATCTATGGCTACACCTTC. Residues: CASSQDSGIYGYTF.

The chain couples TRBV11-2 to TRBJ2-7; D unresolved. Germline lookup yields CDR1 SGHAT and CDR2 FQNNGV. The CDR3 is 12 amino acids. The V end lost 5 bases, the J end lost 6 bases, and 11 bases lay between the germline ends. The chain's CDR3 is CASSPDSLEQYF. CDR3 sequence (DNA): TGTGCCAGCAGCCCGGATAGCCTCGAGCAGTACTTC.